The following is a TCR beta chain sequence with its context. The antigen remains unidentified. Profiled with immunoSEQ multiplex PCR; TCRdb holds only in-frame clones, not every one. This sample yields around 18,000 clones, of which approximately 87% are seen a single time; more than 1.5% belongs to the top ten. The entry originates in a study of PD-1 blockade in mismatch repair-deficient tumors. About the research overall: Patients had 12 mismatch repair-deficient cancer types, all previously treated and progressing.

General study findings and limits: Tumor-resident clones, often undetectable pretreatment in blood, expanded then contracted after pembrolizumab.

Germline CDR1 reads SGHVS; CDR2 reads FQNEAQ. Trimming removed 1 base at V and 2 bases at J, with 8 bases between. This CDR3 spans 14 amino acids. A few pembrolizumab responders had their TCRs sequenced. This receptor was obtained from an adult with mismatch repair-deficient cancer. The sequencing used PBMCs, collected less than 25 weeks after starting pembrolizumab. V and J are TRBV7-8 and TRBJ1-1; D is uncertain. The CDR3 DNA reads as TGTGCCAGCAGCTTAGGTGGAGGAAACACTGAAGCTTTCTTT. Translating it yields CASSLGGGNTEAFF.